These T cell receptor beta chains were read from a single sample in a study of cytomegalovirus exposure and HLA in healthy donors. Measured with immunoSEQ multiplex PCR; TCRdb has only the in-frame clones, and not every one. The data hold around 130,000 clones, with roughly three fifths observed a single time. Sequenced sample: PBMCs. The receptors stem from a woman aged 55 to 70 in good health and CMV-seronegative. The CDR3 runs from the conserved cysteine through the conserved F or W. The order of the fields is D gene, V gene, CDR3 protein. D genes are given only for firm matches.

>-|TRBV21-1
CASRYLAGGLTGELFF
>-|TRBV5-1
CASSPGDSPYNEQFF
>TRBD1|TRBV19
CASSTPRTGNEKLFF
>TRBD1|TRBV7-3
CASSSGTGFTGELFF
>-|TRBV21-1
CAPWGLAGPGGDEQYF
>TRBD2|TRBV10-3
CAISGTSGGSYEQYF
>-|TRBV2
CASSEGGAYNEQFF
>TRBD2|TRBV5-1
CASSFENAGTSWDYEQYF
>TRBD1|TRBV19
CASSIVQGAVEAFF
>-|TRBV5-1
CASSLNQGNTEAFF
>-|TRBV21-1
CASSRGQGRANEQYF
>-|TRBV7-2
CASSLDLSPSNEQFF
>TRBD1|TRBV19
CASSTRLGTGRSYEQYF
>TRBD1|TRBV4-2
CASSQAVLRDRAGYTF
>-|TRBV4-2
CASSPSSGVQETQYF
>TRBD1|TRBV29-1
CSVRTGTGKGEQYF
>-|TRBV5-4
CASSFASAYEQYF
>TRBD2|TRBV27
CASSLTGLAGVGTYNEQFF
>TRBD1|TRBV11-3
CASSPGTGYYEQYF
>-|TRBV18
CASSLRGNAEAFF
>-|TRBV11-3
CASSDDRYNEQFF
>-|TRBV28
CASSSIGTGFGIVGSGANVLTF
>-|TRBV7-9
CASRASTGYNEQFF
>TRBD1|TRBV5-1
CASSAGDSSYNEQFF
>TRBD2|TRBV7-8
CASSARLAGGPLGETQYF
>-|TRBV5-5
CASSSRGGLNQPQHF
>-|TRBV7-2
CASSQPEANTGELFF
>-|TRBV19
CASSDVRTLDYEQYF
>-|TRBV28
CASSLGVGELFF
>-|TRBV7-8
CASSRALGLLYEQYF
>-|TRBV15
CATSRDLTSKGIYEQYF
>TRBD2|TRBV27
CASSSLGGKETQYF
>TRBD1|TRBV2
CASRADRVSTGANVLTF
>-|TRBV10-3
CAITLGGSNTEAFF
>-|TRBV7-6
CASSLVHSDTQYF
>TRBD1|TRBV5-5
CASSPATGVNSPLHF
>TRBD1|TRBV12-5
CASGSDRGYHGYTF
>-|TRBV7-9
CASSPKGADTQYF
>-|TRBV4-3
CASSQLTGAEAFF
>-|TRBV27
CASRFAHRTGIYGYTF
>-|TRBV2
CASSEQSTLQKTQYF
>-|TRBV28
CASSSTAGARTSTDTQYF
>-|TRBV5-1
CASREASRSYEQYF
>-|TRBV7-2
CASSSLRGYGYTF
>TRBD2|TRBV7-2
CASRSSSGLQETQYF
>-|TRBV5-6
CASRLTGSSGANVLTF
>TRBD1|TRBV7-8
CASSLRQGVAYEQYF
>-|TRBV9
CASSASQVLTEAFF
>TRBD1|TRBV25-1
CASSDLPGQGKAFF
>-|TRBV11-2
CASSLDLGGAETQYF
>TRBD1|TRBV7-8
CASREGTDAEAFF
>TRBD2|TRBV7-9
CASSFDSGGPATDTQYF
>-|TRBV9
CASSVRVTATSGANVLTF